Shown below are 30 T cell receptor beta chains from a single sample sequenced in a study of Ad26.COV2.S vaccination and SARS-CoV-2 variants. Data came from immunoSEQ multiplex PCR; TCRdb stores just in-frame clones and leaves some out. The sample records roughly 500,000 clones, around 88% being singletons. Treatment meaning: approximately 18 received Ad26.COV2.S at low or high dose, single or two shots; about 5 received placebo; per-sample allocation not given. Repertoires come from day 63 after the first vaccine or placebo injection. The sequenced sample was peripheral blood, obtained in a trial of Ad26.COV2.S vaccine versus placebo. The origin of the receptors is a person aged 18 to 65 who received the Ad26.COV2.S COVID-19 vaccine or a placebo.

The V gene is TRBV7-8, the J gene TRBJ2-1; no clear D gene. The CDR3 is 21 amino acids. CDR1 SGHVS and CDR2 FQNEAQ come from the germline V gene. Trimming stripped 5 bases from V and 4 bases from J, with 33 bases between. CDR3 nucleotide sequence: TGTGCCAGCAGCGGAACCCTAAGGAGTCAGTCCCGGCCGATGGGATACAATGAGCAGTTCTTC. Its translation is CASSGTLRSQSRPMGYNEQFF.

The J gene is TRBJ2-7, the V gene TRBV15; D call uncertain. Between the trimmed V and J ends, which lost 1 base and 6 bases, there was a span of 13 bases. Germline loops: CDR1 LNHNV, CDR2 YYDKDF (reference sequence). The CDR3 sequence is 14 residues long. The CDR3 DNA is TGTGCCACCAGCAGAGGCATGTCGGCTGGCGAGCAGTACTTC. Translated, it gives CATSRGMSAGEQYF.

The chain recombines TRBV4-3 with TRBJ1-2; D is undetermined. V lost 0 bases and J lost 0, with 11 bases in between. The CDR3 consists of 16 residues. Germline loops: CDR1 LGHNA, CDR2 YSLEER. CDR3: CASSQDRAPTNYGYTF. Here the CDR3 DNA reads TGCGCCAGCAGCCAAGATAGGGCCCCAACTAACTATGGCTACACCTTC.

The chain carries TRBV7-8 and TRBJ1-4; no firm D call. Trimming shortened V by 5 bases and J by 6 bases, and 10 bases separated the two germline ends. The CDR3 covers 13 residues. In germline, CDR1 is SGHVS, CDR2 FQNEAQ. CDR3 DNA sequence: TGTGCCAGCAGCCCGAGGATCTATGAAAAACTGTTTTTT. Protein: CASSPRIYEKLFF.

V gene TRBV20-1 combines with J gene TRBJ2-4; D unresolved. Germline assignment: CDR1 DFQATT and CDR2 SNEGSKA (reference sequence). Trimming stripped 3 bases from V and 0 bases from J, with 6 bases between. This CDR3 spans 13 amino acids. Written as DNA, the CDR3 is TGCAGTGCTAGTATTATAGCCAAAAACATTCAGTACTTC. Protein: CSASIIAKNIQYF.

J is TRBJ2-5 and V is TRBV9; D possibly corresponds to TRBD2 (5 bases). The CDR3 runs to 15 residues. Looked up from germline, CDR1 is SGDLS and CDR2 is YYNGEE. V gave up 0 bases and J gave up 4 bases, with 13 bases separating them. CDR3 coding DNA: TGTGCCAGCAGCGTAGCAGCGGCGGTCGGAGAGACCCAGTACTTC. Protein: CASSVAAAVGETQYF.

This clone was seen just once. This chain's CDR3 is CSVVMGAYGYTF. The CDR3 coding sequence is TGCAGCGTTGTTATGGGGGCCTATGGCTACACCTTC. The chain employs TRBV29-1 and TRBJ1-2, with D maybe TRBD1 (6 bases). V dropped 4 bases and J dropped 4 bases, with 10 bases sitting between them. This CDR3 has 12 amino acids. Per germline, CDR1 SQVTM and CDR2 ANQGSEA.

The rearrangement joins TRBV7-6 to TRBJ2-1; the match to TRBD2 covers 7 bases. Germline-derived CDR1 and CDR2 are SGHVS and FNYEAQ. V was clipped by 11 bases and J by 6 bases; unmatched bases: 16. The CDR3 runs 15 residues. CDR3 residues: CAVRGAGVIGNEQFF. The CDR3 coding sequence is TGTGCCGTGCGTGGGGCGGGAGTAATTGGCAATGAGCAGTTCTTC.

This clone was detected only once. This rearrangement joins TRBV19 to TRBJ2-3, with TRBD2 matching 15 bases. The CDR3 sequence is 18 residues long. V shed 3 bases, J shed 4 bases, and the junction held 8 bases outside the gene matches. Germline lookup yields CDR1 LNHDA and CDR2 SQIVND (reference sequence). The CDR3 is CASSISGLAGGWADTQYF. In DNA, the CDR3 is TGTGCCAGTAGTATCTCCGGACTAGCGGGAGGGTGGGCAGATACGCAGTATTTT.

The gene calls are TRBV6-6 and TRBJ2-7, with 7 bases identical to TRBD2. Germline V lookup: CDR1 MNHNY, CDR2 SVGAGI (reference sequence). J was trimmed by 2 bases and V by 5 bases; bases with no gene match: 18. This CDR3 is 18 amino acids long. CDR3 sequence: CASSPRGLQRGGAYEQYF. The DNA for the CDR3 is TGTGCCAGCAGTCCACGGGGACTCCAGCGCGGGGGAGCCTACGAGCAGTACTTC.

V and J are TRBV5-1 and TRBJ1-4, with TRBD1 matching over 11 bases. V trimming: 2 bases; J trimming: 7 bases; junction bases outside the gene matches: 7. The CDR3 runs 16 residues. CDR1 and CDR2 from the germline V gene are SGHRS and YFSETQ. The chain's CDR3 is CASSFGDRGVGEKLFF. The DNA for the CDR3 is TGCGCCAGCAGCTTCGGGGACAGGGGGGTCGGTGAAAAACTGTTTTTT.

This clone occurred once. The chain recombines TRBV7-2 with TRBJ2-1; D is unclear. CDR3 length equals 14 residues. V lost 1 base, J lost 2 bases, and 6 bases lay in between. The germline V gene has CDR1 SGHTA and CDR2 FQGNSA. In DNA form, the CDR3 reads TGTGCCAGCAGCTTAGTGAACGCCTACAATGAGCAGTTCTTC. Residues: CASSLVNAYNEQFF.

This chain joins TRBV11-3 and TRBJ2-1; no definite D call. This CDR3 region has 12 residues. Deletions cut 5 bases from V and 7 bases from J, with 9 bases between. Germline V lookup: CDR1 SGHNT, CDR2 YENEEA. The CDR3 bases are TGTGCCAGCAGCGGTCCAGCGAATGAGCAGTTCTTC. Protein product: CASSGPANEQFF.

The CDR3 DNA sequence: TGTGCCAGCAGTGAACGTACCCCTGACAGAAACTATGGCTACACCTTC. Translating it yields CASSERTPDRNYGYTF. V usage is TRBV6-1 and J usage is TRBJ1-2, with D possibly being TRBD1 (5 bases). CDR1 is MNHNS, CDR2 SASEGT, per germline. This CDR3 is 16 amino acids long. V lost 2 bases, J lost 2 bases, and 15 bases lay in between.

The CDR3 DNA reads as TGTGCCAGCAGTCAAGACCTATATGGTGAAGCTTTCTTT. Protein sequence: CASSQDLYGEAFF. V usage is TRBV12-3 or TRBV12-4 and J usage is TRBJ1-1; D gene unclear. The ends were cut back, 5 bases at V and 7 bases at J, with 14 bases in the middle. CDR3 length: 13 residues.

The chain has TRBV7-8 and TRBJ2-1; D might be TRBD2 (5 bases). This CDR3 is built from 12 residues. The V gene lost 5 bases and the J gene lost 4 bases, with 6 bases spanning the gap. CDR1 is SGHVS and CDR2 is FQNEAQ in the germline V gene. CDR3 nucleotides: TGTGCCAGCAGCGGGAGTTACAATGAGCAGTTCTTC. Protein product: CASSGSYNEQFF.

This sequence joins TRBV13 and TRBJ2-1; D might be TRBD2 (6 bases). Germline CDR1 is PRHDT and CDR2 is FYEKMQ (reference sequence). Trimming removed 0 bases at V and 6 bases at J, with 18 bases between. The CDR3 length is 17 residues. The CDR3 DNA sequence: TGTGCCAGCAGCTTAGGCACCGGGAGTCCGTCGAGCAATGAGCAGTTCTTC. Protein: CASSLGTGSPSSNEQFF.

The chain links TRBV14 to TRBJ1-2; D perhaps matches TRBD1 (6 bases). Germline CDR1 is SGHDN and CDR2 is FVKESK. The V end lost 2 bases, the J end lost 5 bases, and 15 bases lay between the germline ends. CDR3 length: 15 residues. CDR3 in DNA: TGTGCCAGCAGCCAACTTGGACAGAACATTTATGGCTACACCTTC. This gives the protein CASSQLGQNIYGYTF.

This sequence joins TRBV19 and TRBJ2-7; D remains unclear. The length of the CDR3 is 15 residues. CDR1 and CDR2 from the germline V gene are LNHDA and SQIVND (reference sequence). Between the trimmed V and J ends, which lost 1 base and 4 bases, there was a span of 14 bases. CDR3 nucleotides: TGTGCCAGTAGTATAGGGTCTGGGCCTCTTTACGAGCAGTACTTC. Its protein is CASSIGSGPLYEQYF.

V is TRBV20-1 and J is TRBJ2-1, with a weak D call TRBD2 (5 bases). CDR1 DFQATT and CDR2 SNEGSKA come from the germline V gene (reference sequence). Trimming removed 3 bases at V and 9 bases at J, with 18 bases between. The CDR3 runs to 14 residues. The CDR3 reads CSASGPPVGSEQFF. As DNA, the CDR3 is TGCAGTGCTAGTGGACCACCCGTGGGGAGTGAGCAGTTCTTC.

This clone has only one observation. The chain joins TRBV2 to TRBJ2-1; the D gene is possibly TRBD2 (6 bases). Germline V CDR1 and CDR2: SNHLY, FYNNEI. This CDR3 has 14 amino acids. V lost 7 bases and J 5 bases, leaving 15 bases between the germline ends. The CDR3 DNA reads as TGTGCCAGCACCGGAGGGATTGCTAACAATGAGCAGTTCTTC. Its protein product is CASTGGIANNEQFF.

J is TRBJ1-1 and V is TRBV29-1; 11 nucleotides line up with TRBD1. CDR1 SQVTM and CDR2 ANQGSEA come from the germline V gene. CDR3 size: 15 residues. The V and J ends lost 7 bases and 6 bases, in that order; junction bases with no gene match: 13. The DNA for the CDR3 is TGCAGCGCTGGACAGGGGGCCCGTCTTTCCCCTGAAGCTTTCTTT. This gives the protein CSAGQGARLSPEAFF.

In its sample, this clone was seen once. V gene TRBV7-2 combines with J gene TRBJ2-5; 8 nucleotides agree with TRBD1. The CDR3 runs to 14 residues. With 5 bases clipped from V and 2 bases from J, the junction kept 4 bases outside the gene matches. Germline lookup yields CDR1 SGHTA and CDR2 FQGNSA. CDR3 sequence reads: CASSRGTGQETQYF. The CDR3 DNA reads as TGTGCCAGCAGCAGAGGGACAGGACAAGAGACCCAGTACTTC.

As DNA, the CDR3 is TGTGCCAGCAGTATAGCCAGGTATGGGAACACTGAAGCTTTCTTT. Translated: CASSIARYGNTEAFF. The rearrangement uses TRBV28 and TRBJ1-1, with D hard to call. Germline values: CDR1 MDHEN, CDR2 SYDVKM. This CDR3 has 15 amino acids. Deletions cut 5 bases from V and 1 base from J, with 14 bases between.

The chain links TRBV5-1 to TRBJ1-1, with D perhaps TRBD1 (5 bases). CDR1 is SGHRS, CDR2 YFSETQ, per germline. Trimming removed 6 bases at V and 0 bases at J, with 12 bases between. The CDR3 totals 14 residues. The CDR3 region has the DNA TGCGCCAGCAACAGGCTACGGATGAACACTGAAGCTTTCTTT. This gives the protein CASNRLRMNTEAFF.

This chain links TRBV28 with TRBJ1-4; unclear D gene. The CDR3 runs 11 residues. Between the trimmed V and J ends, which lost 8 bases and 8 bases, there was a span of 9 bases. Germline-derived CDR1 and CDR2 are MDHEN and SYDVKM. CDR3 bases: TGTGCCAGCCGCCAGGTCGAAAAACTGTTTTTT. Amino acids: CASRQVEKLFF.

The J gene is TRBJ1-2, the V gene TRBV6-1; TRBD1 might be the D (5 bases). The CDR3 has 18 residues. Trimming took 1 base from V and 2 from J, leaving 20 bases between them. CDR1 is MNHNS and CDR2 is SASEGT in the germline V gene. CDR3 sequence reads: CASSEGFLRTGGNYGYTF. The CDR3 region has the DNA TGTGCCAGCAGTGAAGGCTTCCTTCGTACAGGCGGCAACTATGGCTACACCTTC.

This clone showed up just once. The V call is TRBV5-1, the J call TRBJ2-3, with D unresolved. The CDR3 length is 15 residues. CDR1 is SGHRS, CDR2 YFSETQ, per germline. V was pared by 4 bases and J by 5 bases, with 17 bases between. The chain's CDR3 is CASSRAGAKLDTQYF. The CDR3 nucleotides read TGCGCCAGCAGCCGGGCTGGTGCCAAGTTAGATACGCAGTATTTT.

In its sample, this clone was seen a few times. The V call is TRBV16, the J call TRBJ1-4, with a tentative D call TRBD1 (5 bases). Germline V lookup: CDR1 KGHSY, CDR2 FQNENV. The CDR3 sequence is 15 residues long. Trimming shortened V by 2 bases and J by 3 bases, and 10 bases separated the two germline ends. The CDR3 reads CASSQPGLPNEKLFF. The CDR3 DNA sequence: TGTGCCAGCAGCCAACCAGGGCTACCTAATGAAAAACTGTTTTTT.

The CDR3 DNA is TGTGCCACCAGCAGAGGAGTAGCGGGAAATACAGATACGCAGTATTTT. It translates to CATSRGVAGNTDTQYF. The chain carries TRBV15 and TRBJ2-3; 8 bases agree with TRBD2. V shed 1 base, J shed 3 bases, and the junction held 6 bases outside the gene matches. In germline, CDR1 is LNHNV, CDR2 YYDKDF (reference sequence). There are 16 residues in the CDR3.